This TCR beta chain was profiled in a study of control samples from healthy donors and cancer patients. Trimming pared 5 bases from V and 0 bases from J, leaving 11 bases between. The CDR3 has 15 residues. Per the germline V gene, CDR1 is MNHEY and CDR2 is SMNVEV (reference sequence). Clones were sequenced by immunoSEQ multiplex PCR, and TCRdb holds only the in-frame ones, with some missing. The table lists about 230,000 clones, around 79% of them singletons, with less than 15% in the top ten. The chain links TRBV27 to TRBJ2-1; D gene uncertain. Sequenced: PBMCs. The receptor comes from a woman aged 55-75 years with lung cancer. In DNA, the CDR3 is TGTGCCAGCAGTGTCACGGGCAGCTCCTACAATGAGCAGTTCTTC. This codes for CASSVTGSSYNEQFF.